This TCR beta chain was retrieved from a study of blood T cell repertoires in COVID-19. About the research overall: There were acute and convalescent COVID-19 samples, and they came from the United States, Italy and Spain.

In the study's own analysis: By means of reference gene primer amplification, nucleated cell counts were estimated. The assay was immunoSEQ multiplex PCR, and TCRdb's table has in-frame clones only and misses some. The V and J calls and clone size come from that table; D and trimming were worked out from the DNA. The table lists about 410,000 clones, approximately 90% of them singletons. This CDR3 spans 16 amino acids. V lost 7 bases to trimming and J lost 0 bases; unmatched junction nucleotides: 11. The germline CDR1 and CDR2 sequences are MDHEN and SYDVKM. The specimen sequenced was peripheral blood. The receptor was derived from a woman aged 25 to 39 with active or convalescent COVID-19. The chain combines TRBV28 with TRBJ1-1; 7 bases line up with TRBD1. The CDR3 loop is CASIPPGGFLNTEAFF. CDR3 bases: TGTGCCAGCATCCCGCCAGGGGGTTTCCTGAACACTGAAGCTTTCTTT.